Following are 31 T cell receptor beta chains from one sample sequenced in a study of CD8 T cells in ankylosing spondylitis. TCRdb called the 5' RACE reads again in MiXCR, with one record for every CDR3 protein. The sample lists 150,000 to 200,000 distinct CDR3 sequences; 10% to 15% were seen once. Sequencing was done on a sample of blood, either unsorted or a sorted T cell fraction (not recorded which). The receptor set was obtained from a female donor with ankylosing spondylitis or in good health (not recorded which).

The sample holds many counts of this clonotype. The chain is built from TRBV6-6 and TRBJ2-5; D gene ambiguous. V dropped 11 bases and J dropped 2 bases, with 9 bases sitting between them. CDR3 length: 11 residues. Germline-derived CDR1 and CDR2 are MNHNY and SVGAGI (reference sequence). CDR3 DNA sequence: TGTGCCTCCCAGAGGCAAGAGACCCAGTACTTC. Its protein product is CASQRQETQYF.

V is TRBV20-1 and J is TRBJ2-1, with 12 bases matching TRBD2. Germline V gene lookup returns CDR1 DFQATT and CDR2 SNEGSKA (reference sequence). This CDR3 has 15 amino acids. The junction had 7 bases not matched to a gene; V was cut back by 5 bases and J by 5 bases. CDR3 region: CSASLAGGPHNEQFF. The CDR3 DNA reads TGCAGTGCTTCCCTAGCGGGAGGGCCCCACAATGAGCAGTTCTTC.

About this clonotype: An end of the junction differs from the germline gene, which may be a read error. This sequence joins TRBV2 and TRBJ1-5, with D perhaps matching TRBD1 (6 bases). The CDR3 is 12 amino acids. Germline V gene lookup returns CDR1 SNHLY and CDR2 FYNNEI. CDR3 in DNA: TGTGTCAGCCACAGGGACAATCAGCCCCAGCATTTT. It encodes CVSHRDNQPQHF.

Concerning this clonotype itself: A much larger clone differs from this one at a single base, so this may be a read error. The CDR3 DNA reads TGCGCCAGCAGTTCAACCGGGATTTCCTACAGTGAGCAGTTCTTC. Translating it yields CASSSTGISYSEQFF. This sequence joins TRBV5-1 and TRBJ2-1, with D perhaps TRBD2 (5 bases). Germline V gene lookup returns CDR1 SGHRS and CDR2 YFSETQ. CDR3 length: 15 residues.

This clonotype was counted between two and nine times. This chain connects TRBV29-1 to TRBJ2-1, with 8 bases aligning to TRBD2. Trimming took 3 bases from V and 8 from J; bases not matched to a gene: 3. The V gene's germline CDR1 is SQVTM and CDR2 ANQGSEA. This CDR3 is built from 12 residues. CDR3 bases: TGCAGCGTTGACGGGAGGGAGGATGAGCAGTTCTTC. This encodes CSVDGREDEQFF.

This clonotype was counted a few times. The chain combines TRBV20-1 with TRBJ2-7; 7 nucleotides align to TRBD1. The germline V gene has CDR1 DFQATT and CDR2 SNEGSKA (reference sequence). Unmatched junction bases numbered 5, after V lost 0 bases and J lost 0 bases. The CDR3 has 15 amino acids. For the CDR3, the DNA is TGCAGTGCTAGAGACCAACAGGGGAGCTCCTACGAGCAGTACTTC. Translating it yields CSARDQQGSSYEQYF.

The chain carries TRBV12-3 or TRBV12-4 and TRBJ2-7; D unclear. Trimming took off 8 bases at V and 2 bases at J, with 10 bases between the two ends. This CDR3 region has 12 residues. The CDR3 DNA is TGTGCCAGCCGGGCAGCGACCTACGAGCAGTACTTC. The encoded protein is CASRAATYEQYF.

This clonotype was observed a handful of times. The rearrangement joins TRBV7-3 to TRBJ2-3, with 12 bases matching TRBD2. Unmatched junction bases numbered 14, after V lost 5 bases and J lost 2 bases. From germline, CDR1 is SGHTA and CDR2 FQGTGA. The CDR3 loop spans 19 amino acids. CDR3 amino acids: CASSNVPSSGRGSTDTQYF. The CDR3, as DNA: TGTGCCAGCAGCAACGTTCCGTCTAGCGGGAGGGGATCCACAGATACGCAGTATTTT. Combining the CDR3 with reference TRBV7-3 and TRBJ2-3 gives the whole variable domain GAGVSQTPSNKVTEKGKYVELRCDPISGHTALYWYRQSLGQGPEFLIYFQGTGAADDSGLPNDRFFAVRPEGSVSTLKIQRTERGDSAVYLCASSNVPSSGRGSTDTQYFGPGTRLTVL.

This clonotype has a count of ten or more. This chain connects TRBV19 to TRBJ1-1; D is unresolved. CDR3 size: 14 residues. The germline gives CDR1 LNHDA, CDR2 SQIVND (reference sequence). V lost 9 bases to trimming and J lost 0 bases, with 14 bases between them. CDR3 sequence (DNA): TGTGCCAGCGCGACGGTCCGGGTGAACACTGAAGCTTTCTTT. It yields the protein CASATVRVNTEAFF.

Ten or more counts support this clonotype. The genes are TRBV12-3 or TRBV12-4 and TRBJ2-2, with D unresolved. This CDR3 is 12 amino acids long. V lost 2 bases and J 6 bases, leaving 4 bases between the germline ends. This CDR3 is CASSLRAGELFF. CDR3 in DNA: TGTGCCAGCAGTTTAAGGGCCGGGGAGCTGTTTTTT.

About this clonotype: A read error may be the cause here, since a much bigger clone is one base away. J is TRBJ2-1 and V is TRBV18; D is ambiguous. The CDR3 loop spans 16 amino acids. Germline V gene data show CDR1 as KGHSH and CDR2 as LQKENI. The CDR3 bases are TGTGCCAGCCCACCACGGCTACCACCCTCCTACAATGAGCAGTTCTTC. It codes for CASPPRLPPSYNEQFF.

This clonotype was found many times. The chain recombines TRBV4-1 with TRBJ2-2; possibly TRBD1 for D (6 bases). The CDR3 has 14 residues. V dropped 3 bases and J dropped 4 bases, with 9 bases sitting between them. Germline V gene sequence: CDR1 MGHRA, CDR2 YSYEKL. The CDR3 region has the DNA TGCGCCAGCAGCCACTCGGACAGCACCGGGGAGCTGTTTTTT. It is translated as CASSHSDSTGELFF.

This clonotype came up many times. The CDR3 coding sequence is TGTGCCGTCAGCCTGGATTCAGCCAAAAACATTCAGTACTTC. Translation gives CAVSLDSAKNIQYF. The J gene is TRBJ2-4, the V gene TRBV6-2 or TRBV6-3; the D is unclear. CDR3 length: 14 amino acids. Germline loops: CDR1 MNHEY, CDR2 SVGEGT. The ends were cut back, 11 bases at V and 0 bases at J, with 14 bases in the middle.

Worth noting for this clonotype: This may come from a read error, since a much larger clone is one base off. This rearrangement joins TRBV3-1 to TRBJ2-3; D is unclear. The V and J ends lost 3 bases and 0 bases respectively, with 16 bases between them. The CDR3 is 17 amino acids. The V gene's germline CDR1 is LGHDT and CDR2 YNNKEL (reference sequence). The chain's CDR3 is CASSHDAFQSSTDTQYF. In DNA form, the CDR3 reads TGTGCCAGCAGCCACGATGCGTTCCAGTCAAGCACAGATACGCAGTATTTT.

This chain uses TRBV29-1 with TRBJ2-5; unclear D gene. The V gene lost 4 bases and the J gene lost 0 bases, with 6 bases spanning the gap. This CDR3 region has 12 residues. Per the germline V gene, CDR1 is SQVTM and CDR2 is ANQGSEA. This CDR3 is CSVGWNQETQYF. The DNA of the CDR3 is TGCAGCGTTGGGTGGAACCAAGAGACCCAGTACTTC.

V is TRBV2 and J is TRBJ2-2; a weak D match, TRBD2 (6 bases). This CDR3 spans 19 amino acids. V dropped 6 bases and J dropped 4 bases, with 27 bases sitting between them. CDR1 and CDR2 (germline): SNHLY, FYNNEI. The CDR3 spells CASRYQTLFLGLLTGELFF. CDR3 DNA: TGTGCCAGCAGATACCAGACCCTTTTCTTGGGACTTCTCACCGGGGAGCTGTTTTTT.

The CDR3 region is CASSPRDYHTDTQYF. The CDR3 DNA is TGTGCCAGCAGCCCACGGGACTACCACACAGATACGCAGTATTTT. V gene TRBV7-2 combines with J gene TRBJ2-3; 7 nucleotides align to TRBD2. The germline V gene encodes CDR1 SGHTA and CDR2 FQGNSA. The CDR3 has 15 residues. V trimming: 5 bases; J trimming: 2 bases; junction bases outside the gene matches: 7. The full variable domain, in which reference TRBV7-2 and TRBJ2-3 provide the parts outside the CDR3, is GAGVSQSPSNKVTEKGKDVELRCDPISGHTALYWYRQSLGQGLEFLIYFQGNSAPDKSGLPSDRFSAERTGGSVSTLTIQRTQQEDSAVYLCASSPRDYHTDTQYFGPGTRLTVL.

With respect to this clonotype: A much larger clone lies a single base off, so this may be a read error. No conserved phenylalanine or tryptophan is present at the end of the CDR3, so a read error is the likely explanation. This chain joins TRBV7-9 and TRBJ2-1; unclear D gene. The CDR3 sequence is 12 residues long. With 1 base removed from V and 8 bases from J, the gap between germline ends came to 6 bases. Looked up from germline, CDR1 is SEHNR and CDR2 is FQNEAQ (reference sequence). The CDR3 DNA is TGTGCCAGCAGCTTAGATCTCTATGAGCAGTTCCTC. It specifies CASSLDLYEQFL.

V usage is TRBV20-1 and J usage is TRBJ2-1, with TRBD1 identical over 9 bases. CDR1 and CDR2 (germline): DFQATT, SNEGSKA (reference sequence). This CDR3 contains 12 residues. This CDR3 is CTATGQGYEQFF. The CDR3 nucleotides are TGCACCGCGACGGGACAGGGATATGAGCAGTTCTTC.

As for this clonotype: Just one base apart from a much larger clone, this may be a read error. The CDR3: CAGRREGNTGELFF. In nucleotides, the CDR3 is TGCGCCGGAAGGCGGGAGGGAAACACCGGGGAGCTGTTTTTT. V usage is TRBV10-2 and J usage is TRBJ2-2, with 9 bases identical to TRBD2. CDR3 length equals 14 residues. Germline CDR1 WSHSY, CDR2 SAAADI. Trimming at V came to 11 bases and at J to 2 bases, leaving 6 bases not matched to a gene.

This clonotype was picked up a small number of times. The genes are TRBV10-3 and TRBJ2-1; TRBD2 aligns across 8 bases. Germline-derived CDR1 and CDR2 are ENHRY and SYGVKD. The length of the CDR3 is 13 residues. Losses at the gene ends were 4 bases for V and 10 bases for J; bases not matched to a gene: 6. The CDR3 DNA reads TGTGCCATCAGTGCGGTTAGCGGGACAGAGCAGTTCTTC. Its translation is CAISAVSGTEQFF.

The chain uses TRBV7-2 and TRBJ1-1; D gene ambiguous. This CDR3 has 13 residues. V lost 1 base and J 4 bases, leaving 7 bases between the germline ends. CDR1 and CDR2 (germline): SGHTA, FQGNSA. In nucleotides, the CDR3 is TGTGCCAGCAGCTTAGGGATGACCACTGAAGCTTTCTTT. It encodes CASSLGMTTEAFF.

This clonotype was recorded many times. The J gene is TRBJ2-3, the V gene TRBV7-6; tentatively, D is TRBD1 or TRBD2 (5 bases each). CDR1 and CDR2 (germline): SGHVS, FNYEAQ. The CDR3 is 17 residues long. Trimming removed 1 base from V and 6 bases from J, with 20 bases in between. The CDR3 nucleotides read TGTGCCAGCAGCTTAGGGGTAGTCCAAACGGGACCGGATACGCAGTATTTT. This codes for CASSLGVVQTGPDTQYF.

This clonotype has ten or more counts. The rearrangement links TRBV19 to TRBJ1-5; D unresolved. CDR3 length equals 13 residues. Germline V gives CDR1 LNHDA, CDR2 SQIVND (reference sequence). Deletions cut 6 bases from V and 1 base from J, with 7 bases between. CDR3 DNA sequence: TGTGCCAGTAGCCGAAAAAGCAATCAGCCCCAGCATTTT. Protein product: CASSRKSNQPQHF.

The V and J genes are TRBV11-1 and TRBJ2-5, with D possibly being TRBD1 (5 bases). This CDR3 spans 14 amino acids. The ends were cut back, 0 bases at V and 5 bases at J, with 10 bases in the middle. Per the germline V gene, CDR1 is SGHAT and CDR2 is FQDESV (reference sequence). CDR3 sequence reads: CASSLAPSGETQYF. The CDR3 nucleotides read TGTGCCAGCAGCTTAGCGCCGTCAGGGGAGACCCAGTACTTC.

About this clonotype: This sequence may be a read error, since a much larger clone differs from it by one base. The V call is TRBV18, the J call TRBJ1-1; no firm D call. From germline, CDR1 is KGHSH and CDR2 LQKENI. CDR3 size: 15 residues. V dropped 2 bases and J dropped 4 bases, with 14 bases sitting between them. Here the CDR3 reads CASSPDTRSGTEAFF. In nucleotides, the CDR3 is TGTGCCAGCTCACCAGATACAAGGTCGGGCACTGAAGCTTTCTTT.

This clonotype was observed at least ten times. This rearrangement joins TRBV12-3 or TRBV12-4 to TRBJ1-5, with TRBD1 identical over 9 bases. The CDR3 covers 16 residues. V lost 4 bases and J lost 5; bases outside the gene matches: 9. Here the CDR3 DNA reads TGTGCCAGCAGTTCGACGGGACAGGGTGATTATCAGCCCCAGCATTTT. This codes for CASSSTGQGDYQPQHF.

The gene calls are TRBV18 and TRBJ2-7; no clear D gene. This CDR3 has 13 amino acids. V was pared by 0 bases and J by 4 bases, with 7 bases between. Germline CDR1 is KGHSH and CDR2 is LQKENI. CDR3 in DNA: TGTGCCAGCTCACCACCGGTAGTGTACGAGCAGTACTTC. This translates into CASSPPVVYEQYF. The full variable domain, its missing parts supplied by reference TRBV18 and TRBJ2-7, is NAGVMQNPRHLVRRRGQEARLRCSPMKGHSHVYWYRQLPEEGLKFMVYLQKENIIDESGMPKERFSAEFPKEGPSILRIQQVVRGDSAAYFCASSPPVVYEQYFGPGTRLTVT.

This clonotype was counted many times. The rearrangement uses TRBV6-4 and TRBJ2-1, with TRBD1 matching 7 bases. The CDR3 consists of 14 residues. Germline trimming cut 6 bases from V and 6 bases from J; bases unmatched to any gene: 8. Germline assignment: CDR1 MRHNA and CDR2 SNTAGT. CDR3 nucleotide sequence: TGTGCCAGCAGCACCGGGACAGAAGGCAATGAGCAGTTCTTC. Amino acid sequence: CASSTGTEGNEQFF.

The table lists this clonotype with many counts. The genes are TRBV18 and TRBJ2-7, with 10 bases lining up with TRBD1. This CDR3 has 16 amino acids. Trimming removed 5 bases from V and 4 bases from J; junction bases left unmatched: 11. The germline V gene has CDR1 KGHSH and CDR2 LQKENI. The CDR3 DNA is TGTGCCAGCTCAGTTAGGGACAGGGGACGGTCATACGAGCAGTACTTC. Amino acid sequence: CASSVRDRGRSYEQYF.

The chain combines TRBV15 with TRBJ2-3; D may be TRBD2 (6 bases). The CDR3 contains 14 residues. CDR1 is LNHNV and CDR2 is YYDKDF in the germline V gene (reference sequence). Trimming removed 3 bases at V and 4 bases at J, with 11 bases between. CDR3 sequence reads: CATSRVLAADTQYF. The CDR3 DNA is TGTGCCACCAGCAGGGTACTAGCAGCAGATACGCAGTATTTT.